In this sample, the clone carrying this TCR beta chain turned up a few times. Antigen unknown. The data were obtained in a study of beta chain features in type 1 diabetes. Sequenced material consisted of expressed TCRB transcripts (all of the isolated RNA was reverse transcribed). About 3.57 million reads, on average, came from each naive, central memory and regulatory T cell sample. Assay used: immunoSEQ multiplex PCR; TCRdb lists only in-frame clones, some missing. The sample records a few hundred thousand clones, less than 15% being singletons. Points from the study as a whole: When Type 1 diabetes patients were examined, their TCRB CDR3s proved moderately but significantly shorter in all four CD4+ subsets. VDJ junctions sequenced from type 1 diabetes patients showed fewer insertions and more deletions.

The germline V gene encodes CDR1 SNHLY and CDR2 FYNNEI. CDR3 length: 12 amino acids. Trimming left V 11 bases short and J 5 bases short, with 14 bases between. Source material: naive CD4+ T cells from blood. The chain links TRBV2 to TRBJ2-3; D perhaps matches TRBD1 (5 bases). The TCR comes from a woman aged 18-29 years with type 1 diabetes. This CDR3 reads CASQGVQDTQYF. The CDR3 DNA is TGTGCCTCCCAAGGGGTACAAGATACGCAGTATTTT.